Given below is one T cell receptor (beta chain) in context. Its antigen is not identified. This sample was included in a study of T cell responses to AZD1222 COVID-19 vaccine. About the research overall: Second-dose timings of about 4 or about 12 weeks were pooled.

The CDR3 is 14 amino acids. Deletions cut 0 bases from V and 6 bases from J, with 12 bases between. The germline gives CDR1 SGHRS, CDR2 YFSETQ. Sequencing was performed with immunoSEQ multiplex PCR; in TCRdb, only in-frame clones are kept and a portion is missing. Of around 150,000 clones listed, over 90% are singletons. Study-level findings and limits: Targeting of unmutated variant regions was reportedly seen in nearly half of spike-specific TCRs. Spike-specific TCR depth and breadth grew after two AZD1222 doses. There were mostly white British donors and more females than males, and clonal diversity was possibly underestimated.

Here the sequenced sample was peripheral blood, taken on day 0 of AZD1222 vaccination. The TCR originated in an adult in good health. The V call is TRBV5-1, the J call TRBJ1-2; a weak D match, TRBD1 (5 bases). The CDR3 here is CASSLGLSRDGYTF. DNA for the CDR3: TGCGCCAGCAGCTTGGGACTCTCCAGGGATGGCTACACCTTC.